Given below is one T cell receptor (beta chain) in context. Its matching antigen is unknown. The data stem from a study of cytomegalovirus exposure and HLA in healthy donors. Whole-study findings and limits: Subsequent analysis of the 100 to 150 validation repertoires found a tendency for first-cohort TCR clusters to co-occur. In vitro work confirmed that three CMV-associated chains recognize CMV antigens. The authors enumerated roughly 180 TCR beta chains as linked to cytomegalovirus. The study found most TCR sequences rare, yet found some public TCRs in many donors.

This table comes from immunoSEQ multiplex PCR, and its TCRdb copy is limited to in-frame clones, with some not included. This sample has some 44,000 clones; 92% occur once, and the top ten carry about 5%. Deletions cut 7 bases from V and 4 bases from J, with 5 bases between. Germline V CDR1 and CDR2: SNHLY, FYNNEI. The CDR3 contains 11 residues. This TCR was sampled from a man aged 18 to 29 in good health and CMV-seronegative. This sequence joins TRBV2 and TRBJ2-1; D uncertain. The sequenced sample was PBMCs. DNA of the CDR3: TGTGCCAGCAATCTATACAATGAGCAGTTCTTC. The encoded protein is CASNLYNEQFF.